This T cell receptor beta chain was recovered during a study of blood T cell repertoires in COVID-19. On the study more broadly: In each case, the material was cDNA or gDNA derived from T cells, B-cell-depleted T cells, or PBMCs.

V was clipped by 4 bases and J by 5 bases, with 18 bases between them. Germline V gene data show CDR1 as LGHDT and CDR2 as YNNKEL (reference sequence). This CDR3 spans 15 amino acids. Only in-frame clones appear in the TCRdb table, and some are missing; sequencing was by immunoSEQ multiplex PCR. The sample lists 190,000 or so clones; 80% to 90% were seen once. Sample: PBMCs or T cells enriched from blood (not recorded which). This receptor was identified in a man in his thirties or forties who had recovered from COVID-19. This chain uses TRBV3-1 (or the pseudogene TRBV3-2) with TRBJ2-7; D is possibly TRBD1 (5 bases). In DNA form, the CDR3 reads TGTGCCAGCAGCCCTTTACGAGAGACAGCCCACGAGCAGTACTTC. It yields the protein CASSPLRETAHEQYF.